This T cell receptor (beta chain) was profiled in a study of Graves' ophthalmopathy and Graves' hyperthyroidism. A word on this clonotype: Its antigen is unknown. Germline is not matched at one junction end, which may reflect a read error.

Study results and limitations: Ophthalmopathy progression prediction by the model yielded a sensitivity of approximately 68% and a specificity of approximately 77%. Appearing in blood as well were most expanded thyroid clonotypes above 0.001 frequency.

The CDR3 sequence is 17 residues long. Germline assignment: CDR1 MDHEN and CDR2 SYDVKM. Scientists amplified the TCR beta CDR3 regions from RNA transcripts. RT-PCR with HTBI primers came first, then second-round multiplex PCR. Via MiXCR, TCRdb re-called the multiplex PCR reads, giving one row per CDR3 protein. The table lists some 360,000 distinct CDR3 sequences, about a sixth of them singletons. None of the included patients had other autoimmune diseases, uncontrolled infections, pregnancy or lactation, as these led to exclusion. Diagnostic conclusions were grounded in clinical symptoms, serum thyroxine, TRAb, thyroid ultrasound and orbital computed tomography.

The sequence was obtained from an adult woman with stable Graves' hyperthyroidism. Material: peripheral blood. The gene calls are TRBV28 and TRBJ2-5; TRBD2 matches 16 bases. CDR3 coding DNA: TGTGCCAGCAGCAAAGGGACTAGCGGGAGGGGGCGAGAGACCCAGGACTTC. It translates to CASSKGTSGRGRETQDF.